This passage covers 21 T cell receptor beta chains from one sample sequenced in a study of blood T cell repertoires in COVID-19 (dated by TCRdb to the early 2020s). Library prep was done by the immunoSEQ multiplex PCR assay. Imported from immuneACCESS, the table was reduced by TCRdb to in-frame sequences with V and J called. These copies leave out some clones; in studies compared against another copy, an unresolved V gene accounts for under half, and the cause of the remainder is not known. Across this sample there are over 200,000 clones, with 65% to 90% seen only once. Approximately 10% of the sample is in the top ten clones. Sequencing was done on a sample of peripheral blood. These receptors were obtained from a middle-aged man with COVID-19, enrolled during active disease.

The genes are TRBV9 and TRBJ1-1, with D possibly TRBD1 on 5 matching bases. This CDR3 is built from 15 residues. The V gene's germline CDR1 is SGDLS and CDR2 YYNGEE. Trimming stripped 3 bases from V and 3 bases from J, with 15 bases between. DNA of the CDR3: TGTGCCAGCAGCGCCACCGGGACTAAAGACACTGAAGCTTTCTTT. This sequence encodes CASSATGTKDTEAFF.

J is TRBJ1-5 and V is TRBV15; 8 nucleotides match TRBD1. The CDR3 extends over 15 amino acids. The V gene's germline CDR1 is LNHNV and CDR2 YYDKDF (reference sequence). The J segment lost 6 bases and the V segment lost 9 bases, leaving 13 bases of the junction unmatched. Here the CDR3 DNA reads TGTGCCACGAACTCGGGACAGGAGAGGCGTCAGCCCCAGCATTTT. Amino acids: CATNSGQERRQPQHF.

About this clone itself: Other nucleotide sequences from this sample produce the same CDR3. The gene calls are TRBV18 and TRBJ2-7; 8 nucleotides match TRBD2. This CDR3 spans 15 amino acids. In germline, CDR1 is KGHSH, CDR2 LQKENI. Unmatched junction bases numbered 4, after V lost 3 bases and J lost 0 bases. The DNA for the CDR3 is TGTGCCAGCTCACCGGGGGCGGGAGGCTCCTACGAGCAGTACTTC. It encodes CASSPGAGGSYEQYF.

The chain has TRBV27 and TRBJ2-7, with TRBD1 identical over 12 bases. The CDR3 loop spans 14 amino acids. V lost 6 bases and J lost 7; bases outside the gene matches: 7. CDR1 is MNHEY, CDR2 SMNVEV, per germline (reference sequence). CDR3 nucleotides: TGTGCCAGCAGCCCGGGACAGGGGGCAAATGAGCAGTACTTC. It specifies CASSPGQGANEQYF.

The gene calls are TRBV9 and TRBJ2-2, with D tentatively TRBD1 (5 bases). Germline V CDR1 and CDR2: SGDLS, YYNGEE. With 1 base removed from V and 4 bases from J, the gap between germline ends came to 8 bases. This CDR3 is built from 14 residues. DNA of the CDR3: TGTGCCAGCAGCGTATTGGGGCTCACCGGGGAGCTGTTTTTT. Its translation is CASSVLGLTGELFF.

The rearrangement joins TRBV7-9 to TRBJ2-7, with TRBD1 as a possible D gene (6 bases). V was clipped by 3 bases and J by 0 bases, with 15 bases between them. The CDR3 totals 16 residues. In germline, CDR1 is SEHNR, CDR2 FQNEAQ (reference sequence). The DNA of the CDR3 is TGTGCCAGCAGCTTCCCAAGACAGGCCGCCTCCTACGAGCAGTACTTC. Translated: CASSFPRQAASYEQYF.

The chain combines TRBV15 with TRBJ2-2; 12 bases align to TRBD2. The CDR3 consists of 17 residues. The V gene's germline CDR1 is LNHNV and CDR2 YYDKDF (reference sequence). V lost 2 bases to trimming and J lost 4 bases; unmatched junction nucleotides: 5. CDR3 sequence reads: CATSRPGLAGFTGELFF. The CDR3 coding sequence is TGTGCCACCAGCAGACCTGGACTAGCGGGGTTCACCGGGGAGCTGTTTTTT. Variable domain in full (rest from reference TRBV15 and TRBJ2-2): DAMVIQNPRYQVTQFGKPVTLSCSQTLNHNVMYWYQQKSSQAPKLLFHYYDKDFNNEADTPDNFQSRRPNTSFCFLDIRSPGLGDTAMYLCATSRPGLAGFTGELFFGEGSRLTVL.

The V call is TRBV2, the J call TRBJ2-5; D is perhaps TRBD2 (6 bases). V gave up 5 bases and J gave up 5 bases, with 12 bases separating them. The CDR3 spans 13 residues. Looked up from germline, CDR1 is SNHLY and CDR2 is FYNNEI. CDR3 in amino acids: CASSRLEMETQYF. The DNA of the CDR3 is TGTGCCAGCAGTAGACTAGAGATGGAGACCCAGTACTTC.

V usage is TRBV18 and J usage is TRBJ1-1; a weak D match, TRBD1 (6 bases). V lost 0 bases and J 7 bases, leaving 18 bases between the germline ends. The CDR3 runs to 16 residues. In germline, CDR1 is KGHSH, CDR2 LQKENI. As DNA, the CDR3 is TGTGCCAGCTCACCACCGTTAAACACAGGGTTTGGTGAAGCTTTCTTT. Protein: CASSPPLNTGFGEAFF.

The rearrangement uses TRBV14 and TRBJ2-7, with 9 bases lining up with TRBD1. Per germline, CDR1 SGHDN and CDR2 FVKESK. The CDR3 contains 15 residues. V dropped 5 bases and J dropped 2; count of bases not matched to a gene: 7. The CDR3 DNA sequence: TGTGCCAGCAGCTCTAGCCGGGACAGGGCCTACGAGCAGTACTTC. Translated: CASSSSRDRAYEQYF.

V and J are TRBV5-5 and TRBJ2-7; TRBD1 aligns across 9 bases. The ends lost 4 bases at V and 2 bases at J; junction bases unmatched: 4. The germline CDR1 and CDR2 sequences are SGHKS and YYEKEE (reference sequence). This CDR3 is 14 amino acids long. CDR3 region: CASSPGTGPYEQYF. DNA for the CDR3: TGTGCCAGCAGCCCGGGGACAGGGCCCTACGAGCAGTACTTC. Full variable domain (outside the CDR3, taken from reference TRBV5-5 and TRBJ2-7): DAGVTQSPTHLIKTRGQQVTLRCSPISGHKSVSWYQQVLGQGPQFIFQYYEKEERGRGNFPDRFSARQFPNYSSELNVNALLLGDSALYLCASSPGTGPYEQYFGPGTRLTVT.

The J gene is TRBJ2-5, the V gene TRBV28; possibly TRBD1 for D (5 bases). Trimming removed 8 bases from V and 5 bases from J, with 12 bases in between. Germline V gene lookup returns CDR1 MDHEN and CDR2 SYDVKM. The CDR3 length is 12 residues. DNA of the CDR3: TGTGCCAGCTCGGACAACCGGGAGACCCAGTACTTC. Translating gives CASSDNRETQYF.

The chain is built from TRBV5-4 and TRBJ2-5, with a tentative D call TRBD2 (7 bases). Germline V gene sequence: CDR1 SGHNT, CDR2 YYREEE (reference sequence). There are 18 residues in the CDR3. Trimming removed 2 bases from V and 5 bases from J, with 25 bases in between. CDR3 coding DNA: TGTGCCAGCAGCTTAACCCCTGGAGCCGGGGGGCGAGGGGAGACCCAGTACTTC. Protein: CASSLTPGAGGRGETQYF.

The chain is built from TRBV28 and TRBJ1-2, with a tentative D call TRBD1 (5 bases). CDR1 is MDHEN and CDR2 is SYDVKM in the germline V gene. The CDR3 length is 16 residues. With 8 bases removed from V and 2 bases from J, the gap between germline ends came to 21 bases. For the CDR3, the DNA is TGTGCCAGCGGCTCTTCGAGGGGAGGGAGAAACTATGGCTACACCTTC. Its translation: CASGSSRGGRNYGYTF.

In nucleotides, the CDR3 is TGTGCCAGTACTCAGCTGGGGGGGCCTCAGCCCCAGCATTTT. It is translated as CASTQLGGPQPQHF. The chain joins TRBV19 to TRBJ1-5; D is perhaps TRBD1 (6 bases). Trimming cost V 7 bases and J 6 bases, with 16 bases left between them. This CDR3 has 14 amino acids. Germline CDR1 reads LNHDA; CDR2 reads SQIVND (reference sequence).

The chain uses TRBV6-5 and TRBJ1-1; perhaps TRBD1 as D (5 bases). CDR1 and CDR2 (germline): MNHEY, SVGAGI. The ends were cut back, 2 bases at V and 1 base at J, with 8 bases in the middle. The length of the CDR3 is 14 residues. The CDR3 reads CASSYDSPNTEAFF. In DNA, the CDR3 is TGTGCCAGCAGTTACGACAGCCCGAACACTGAAGCTTTCTTT.

This chain links TRBV6-1 with TRBJ1-1, with D tentatively TRBD1 (5 bases). CDR1 MNHNS and CDR2 SASEGT come from the germline V gene. V dropped 0 bases and J dropped 1 base, with 9 bases sitting between them. This CDR3 has 15 residues. CDR3 sequence (DNA): TGTGCCAGCAGTGAAGCTTGGCAGGGGAACACTGAAGCTTTCTTT. This codes for CASSEAWQGNTEAFF.

The J gene is TRBJ2-7, the V gene TRBV6-5; the match to TRBD2 covers 12 bases. The V gene end was trimmed by 6 bases and the J gene end by 2 bases; junction bases not matched to a gene: 2. The CDR3 totals 14 residues. Germline CDR1 reads MNHEY; CDR2 reads SVGAGI. The CDR3 region has the DNA TGTGCCAGCAGCCGACTAGCGGGAGCCTACGAGCAGTACTTC. Amino acids: CASSRLAGAYEQYF.

The chain is built from TRBV9 and TRBJ2-2; 9 positions match TRBD2. After removal of 0 bases from V and 1 base from J, the junction contained 1 base not matched to a gene. The CDR3 loop spans 16 amino acids. The germline CDR1 and CDR2 sequences are SGDLS and YYNGEE. The CDR3: CASSVATSGNTGELFF. In DNA, the CDR3 is TGTGCCAGCAGCGTAGCGACTAGCGGGAACACCGGGGAGCTGTTTTTT.

The rearrangement links TRBV3-1 (or the pseudogene TRBV3-2) to TRBJ2-7; possibly TRBD1 for D (5 bases). The germline gives CDR1 LGHDT, CDR2 YNNKEL (reference sequence). V was pared by 1 base and J by 2 bases, with 9 bases between. The CDR3 covers 14 residues. This chain's CDR3 is CASSQAGFPYEQYF. CDR3 DNA: TGTGCCAGCAGCCAAGCAGGGTTCCCCTACGAGCAGTACTTC.

The chain has TRBV5-1 and TRBJ2-7; 9 positions match TRBD1. Trimming took 5 bases from V and 5 from J; bases not matched to a gene: 14. CDR3 length equals 16 residues. CDR1 SGHRS and CDR2 YFSETQ come from the germline V gene. CDR3 DNA: TGCGCCAGCAGTTCCCTGTTGGACAGGGGAGCCCACGAGCAGTACTTC. Translating it yields CASSSLLDRGAHEQYF.